This TCR beta chain emerged from a study of human thymus T cells. The study, taken as a whole, reports: Related reports documented highly overlapping thymic repertoires among unrelated individuals. Within thymic and blood repertoires, V and J gene usage appeared to be biased.

This clone was seen only once. The antigen is unknown. During corrective heart surgery, resections were taken, and the thymus tissue came from them. Healthy Finnish infants undergoing corrective surgery for congenital heart defects provided the donor material. Germline lookup yields CDR1 SGHRS and CDR2 YFSETQ. V lost 8 bases and J lost 2, with 15 bases in between. CDR3 length: 14 amino acids. Measured with immunoSEQ multiplex PCR; TCRdb has only the in-frame clones, and not every one. Altogether some 120,000 clones are present, 90% to 95% being singletons, with the ten largest covering under 0.025%. This chain uses TRBV5-1 with TRBJ2-3; maybe TRBD1 (6 bases). Material for sequencing was thymus tissue. The sequence was obtained from a boy less than two years old with a congenital heart defect but otherwise immunologically healthy. Here the CDR3 reads CASYSGVDTDTQYF. The CDR3 coding sequence is TGCGCCAGTTACTCAGGGGTGGACACAGATACGCAGTATTTT.